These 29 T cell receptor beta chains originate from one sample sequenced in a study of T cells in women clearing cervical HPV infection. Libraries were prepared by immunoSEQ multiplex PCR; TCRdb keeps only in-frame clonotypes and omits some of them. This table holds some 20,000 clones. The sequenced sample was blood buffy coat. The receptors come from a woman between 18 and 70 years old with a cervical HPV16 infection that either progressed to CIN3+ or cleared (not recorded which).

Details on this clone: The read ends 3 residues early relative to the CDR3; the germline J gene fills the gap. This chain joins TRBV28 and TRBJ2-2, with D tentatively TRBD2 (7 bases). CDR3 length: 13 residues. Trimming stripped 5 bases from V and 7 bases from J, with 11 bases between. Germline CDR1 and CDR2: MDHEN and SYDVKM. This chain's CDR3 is CASSRGAVGELFF. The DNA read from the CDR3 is TGTGCCAGCAGTCGGGGGGCGGTCGGGGAG.

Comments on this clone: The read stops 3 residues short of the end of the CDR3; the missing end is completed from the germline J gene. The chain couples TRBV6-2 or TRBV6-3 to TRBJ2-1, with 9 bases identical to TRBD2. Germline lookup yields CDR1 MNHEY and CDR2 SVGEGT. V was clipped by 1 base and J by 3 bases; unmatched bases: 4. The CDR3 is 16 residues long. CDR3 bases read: TGTGCCAGCAGTTACTGGGGTAGCGGGGGCTACAATGAG. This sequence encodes CASSYWGSGGYNE. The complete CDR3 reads CASSYWGSGGYNEQFF.

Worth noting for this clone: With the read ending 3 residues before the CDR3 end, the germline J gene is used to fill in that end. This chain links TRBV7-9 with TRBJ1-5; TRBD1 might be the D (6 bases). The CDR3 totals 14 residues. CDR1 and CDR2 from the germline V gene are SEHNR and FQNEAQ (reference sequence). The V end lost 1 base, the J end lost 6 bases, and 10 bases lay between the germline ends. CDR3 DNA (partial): TGTGCCAGCAGCTTAGGGGGGCCCGGTCAGCCC. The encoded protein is CASSLGGPGQP. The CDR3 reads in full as CASSLGGPGQPQHF.

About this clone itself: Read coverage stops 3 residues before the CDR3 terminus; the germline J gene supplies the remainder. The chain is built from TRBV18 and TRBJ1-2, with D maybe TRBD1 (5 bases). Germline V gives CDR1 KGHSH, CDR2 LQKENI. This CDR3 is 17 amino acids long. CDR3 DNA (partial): TGTGCCAGCTCACCACCCCGAAGCGGGGGGACCACAGATACC. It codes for CASSPPRSGGTTDT. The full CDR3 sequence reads CASSPPRSGGTTDTYTF.

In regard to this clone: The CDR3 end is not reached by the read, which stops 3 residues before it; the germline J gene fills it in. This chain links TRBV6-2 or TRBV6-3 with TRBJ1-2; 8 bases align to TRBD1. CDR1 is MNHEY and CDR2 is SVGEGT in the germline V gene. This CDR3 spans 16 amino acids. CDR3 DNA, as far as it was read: TGTGCCAGCAGTACCCGACAGGGGCGAAACACAGATACC. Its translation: CASSTRQGRNTDT. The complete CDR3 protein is CASSTRQGRNTDTYTF.

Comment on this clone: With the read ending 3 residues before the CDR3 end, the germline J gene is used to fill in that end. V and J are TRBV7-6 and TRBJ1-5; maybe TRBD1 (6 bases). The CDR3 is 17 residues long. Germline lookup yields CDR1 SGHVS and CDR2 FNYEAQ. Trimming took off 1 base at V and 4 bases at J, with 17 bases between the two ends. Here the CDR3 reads CASSLDMAGARNQPQHF. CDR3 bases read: TGTGCCAGCAGCTTAGACATGGCAGGGGCCAGAAATCAGCCC.

Partial CDR3 DNA: TGTGCCAGCAGCCTTAGGACAGTCGGGGAG. Translation gives CASSLRTVGE. In full, the CDR3 reads CASSLRTVGELFF. V usage is TRBV9 and J usage is TRBJ2-2; D may be TRBD1 (6 bases). From the germline J gene comes the end of the CDR3, since the read stops 3 residues before it. The CDR3 runs 13 residues. Germline V gene data show CDR1 as SGDLS and CDR2 as YYNGEE. The ends were cut back, 4 bases at V and 7 bases at J, with 11 bases in the middle.

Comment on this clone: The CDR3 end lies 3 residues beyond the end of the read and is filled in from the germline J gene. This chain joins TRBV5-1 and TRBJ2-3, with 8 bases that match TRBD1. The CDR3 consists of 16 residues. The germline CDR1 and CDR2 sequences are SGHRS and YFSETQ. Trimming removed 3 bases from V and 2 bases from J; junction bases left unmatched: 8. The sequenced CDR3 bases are TGCGCCAGCAGCTCACCTGACAGGGGAATCACAGATACG. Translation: CASSSPDRGITDT. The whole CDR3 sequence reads CASSSPDRGITDTQYF. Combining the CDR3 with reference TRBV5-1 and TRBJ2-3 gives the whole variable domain KAGVTQTPRYLIKTRGQQVTLSCSPISGHRSVSWYQQTPGQGLQFLFEYFSETQRNKGNFPGRFSGRQFSNSRSEMNVSTLELGDSALYLCASSSPDRGITDTQYFGPGTRLTVL.

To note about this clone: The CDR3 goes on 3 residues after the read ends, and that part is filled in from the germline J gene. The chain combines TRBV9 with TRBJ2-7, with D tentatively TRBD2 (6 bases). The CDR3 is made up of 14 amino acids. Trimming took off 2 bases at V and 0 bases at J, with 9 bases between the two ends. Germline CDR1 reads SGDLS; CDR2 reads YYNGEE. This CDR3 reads CASSVRLDSYEQYF. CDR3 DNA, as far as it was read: TGTGCCAGCAGCGTTAGACTAGACTCCTACGAG.

CDR3 DNA, as far as it was read: TGTGCCAGCAGTTTAATAGGGAACTATGGC. It codes for CASSLIGNYG. The complete CDR3 reads CASSLIGNYGYTF. The chain couples TRBV28 to TRBJ1-2; D is unclear. The DNA ends 3 residues before the CDR3 does, and the rest of the CDR3 is filled in from the germline J gene. The V and J ends lost 2 bases and 2 bases respectively, with 6 bases between them. Germline loops: CDR1 MDHEN, CDR2 SYDVKM. This CDR3 region has 13 residues.

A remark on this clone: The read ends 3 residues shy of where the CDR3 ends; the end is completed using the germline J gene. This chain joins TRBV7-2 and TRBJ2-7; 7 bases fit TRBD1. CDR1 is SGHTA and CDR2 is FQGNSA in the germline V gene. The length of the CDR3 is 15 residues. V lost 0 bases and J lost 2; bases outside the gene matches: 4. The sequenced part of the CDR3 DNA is TGTGCCAGCAGCTTAGCCGGGACAGCCACCTACGAG. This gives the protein CASSLAGTATYE. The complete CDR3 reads CASSLAGTATYEQYF. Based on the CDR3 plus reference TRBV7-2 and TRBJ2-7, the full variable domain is GAGVSQSPSNKVTEKGKDVELRCDPISGHTALYWYRQSLGQGLEFLIYFQGNSAPDKSGLPSDRFSAERTGGSVSTLTIQRTQQEDSAVYLCASSLAGTATYEQYFGPGTRLTVT.

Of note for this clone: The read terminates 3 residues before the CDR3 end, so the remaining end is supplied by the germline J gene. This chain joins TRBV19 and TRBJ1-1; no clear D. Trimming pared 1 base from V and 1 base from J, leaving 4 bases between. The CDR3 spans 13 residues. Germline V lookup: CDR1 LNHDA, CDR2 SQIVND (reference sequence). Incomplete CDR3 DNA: TGTGCCAGTAGTATAGGCAGGAACACTGAA. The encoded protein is CASSIGRNTE. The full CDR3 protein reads CASSIGRNTEAFF.

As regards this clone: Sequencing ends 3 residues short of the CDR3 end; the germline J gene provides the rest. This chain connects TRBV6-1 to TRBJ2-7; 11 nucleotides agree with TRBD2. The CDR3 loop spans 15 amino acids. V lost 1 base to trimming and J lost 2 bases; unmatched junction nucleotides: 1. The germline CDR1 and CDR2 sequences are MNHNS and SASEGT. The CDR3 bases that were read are TGTGCCAGCAGTGAAGAACTAGCGGGGGCCTACGAG. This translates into CASSEELAGAYE. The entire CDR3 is CASSEELAGAYEQYF.

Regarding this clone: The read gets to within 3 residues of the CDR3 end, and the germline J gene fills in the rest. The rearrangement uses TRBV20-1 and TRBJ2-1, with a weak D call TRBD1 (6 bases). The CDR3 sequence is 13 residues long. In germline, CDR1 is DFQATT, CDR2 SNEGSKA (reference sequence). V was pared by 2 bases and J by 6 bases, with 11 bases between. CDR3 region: CSARTPGANEQFF. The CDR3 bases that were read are TGCAGTGCTAGAACACCAGGGGCCAATGAG.

Here the CDR3 reads CASRPGQGGSPLHF. Incomplete CDR3 DNA: TGTGCCAGCAGACCGGGACAGGGAGGTTCACCC. This chain joins TRBV2 and TRBJ1-6; 9 bases map to TRBD1. The CDR3 extends 3 residues past the end of the read, so its final part is completed from the germline J gene. V trimming: 6 bases; J trimming: 9 bases; junction bases outside the gene matches: 6. The CDR3 spans 14 residues. The V gene's germline CDR1 is SNHLY and CDR2 FYNNEI. Supplemented by reference TRBV2 and TRBJ1-6, the full variable domain reads EPEVTQTPSHQVTQMGQEVILRCVPISNHLYFYWYRQILGQKVEFLVSFYNNEISEKSEIFDDQFSVERPDGSNFTLKIRSTKLEDSAMYFCASRPGQGGSPLHFGNGTRLTVT.

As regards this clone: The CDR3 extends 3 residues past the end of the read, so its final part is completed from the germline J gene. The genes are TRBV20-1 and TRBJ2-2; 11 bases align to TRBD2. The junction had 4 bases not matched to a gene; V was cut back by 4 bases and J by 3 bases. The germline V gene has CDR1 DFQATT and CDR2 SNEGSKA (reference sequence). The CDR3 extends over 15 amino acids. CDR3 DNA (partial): TGCAGTGCTACGACTAGCGGGGTCGACACCGGGGAG. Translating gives CSATTSGVDTGE. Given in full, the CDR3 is CSATTSGVDTGELFF.

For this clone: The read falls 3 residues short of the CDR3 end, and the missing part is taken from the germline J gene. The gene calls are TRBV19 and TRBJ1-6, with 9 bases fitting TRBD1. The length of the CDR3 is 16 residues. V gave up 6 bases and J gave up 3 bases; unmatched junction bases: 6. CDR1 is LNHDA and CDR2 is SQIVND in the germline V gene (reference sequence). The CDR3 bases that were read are TGTGCCAGTAGCAGGACAGGGGTCGACTATAATTCACCC. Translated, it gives CASSRTGVDYNSP. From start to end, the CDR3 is CASSRTGVDYNSPLHF. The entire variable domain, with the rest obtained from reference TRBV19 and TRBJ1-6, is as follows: DGGITQSPKYLFRKEGQNVTLSCEQNLNHDAMYWYRQDPGQGLRLIYYSQIVNDFQKGDIAEGYSVSREKKESFPLTVTSAQKNPTAFYLCASSRTGVDYNSPLHFGNGTRLTVT.

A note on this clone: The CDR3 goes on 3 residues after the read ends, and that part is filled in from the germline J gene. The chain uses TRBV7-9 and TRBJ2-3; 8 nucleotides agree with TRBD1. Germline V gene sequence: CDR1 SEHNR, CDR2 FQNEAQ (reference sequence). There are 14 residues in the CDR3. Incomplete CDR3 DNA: TGTGCCAGCAGCTCGTCAGGGGGCAATCAGCCG. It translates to CASSSSGGNQP. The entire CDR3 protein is CASSSSGGNQPQYF.

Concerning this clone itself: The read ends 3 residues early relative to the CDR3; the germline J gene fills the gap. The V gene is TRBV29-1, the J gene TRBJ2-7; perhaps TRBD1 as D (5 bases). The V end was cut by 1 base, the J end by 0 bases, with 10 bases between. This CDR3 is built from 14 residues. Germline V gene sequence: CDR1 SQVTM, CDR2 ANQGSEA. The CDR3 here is CSVEGTDSSYEQYF. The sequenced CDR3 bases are TGCAGCGTTGAAGGCACAGACAGCTCCTACGAG.

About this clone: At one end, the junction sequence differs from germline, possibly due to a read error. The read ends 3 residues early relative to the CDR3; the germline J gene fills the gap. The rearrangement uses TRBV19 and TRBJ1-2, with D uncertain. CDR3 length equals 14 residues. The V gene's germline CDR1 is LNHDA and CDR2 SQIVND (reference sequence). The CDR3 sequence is CASSIGGSMLGYTF. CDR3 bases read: TGTGCTAGTAGTATAGGTGGCAGTATGCTTGGC.

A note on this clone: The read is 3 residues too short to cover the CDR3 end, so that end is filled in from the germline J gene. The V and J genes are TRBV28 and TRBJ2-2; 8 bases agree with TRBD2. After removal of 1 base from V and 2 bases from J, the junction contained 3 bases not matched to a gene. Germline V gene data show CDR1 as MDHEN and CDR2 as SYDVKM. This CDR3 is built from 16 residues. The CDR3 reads CASSLSGLANTGELFF. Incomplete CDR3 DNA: TGTGCCAGCAGTTTATCCGGACTAGCCAACACCGGGGAG.

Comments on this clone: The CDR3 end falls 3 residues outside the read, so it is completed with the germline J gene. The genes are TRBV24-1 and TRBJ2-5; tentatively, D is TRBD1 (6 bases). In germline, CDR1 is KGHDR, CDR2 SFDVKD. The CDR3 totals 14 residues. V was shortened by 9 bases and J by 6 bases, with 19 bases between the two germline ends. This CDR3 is CATFTGTLNKTQYF. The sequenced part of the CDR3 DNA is TGTGCCACCTTCACAGGGACACTCAATAAGACC.

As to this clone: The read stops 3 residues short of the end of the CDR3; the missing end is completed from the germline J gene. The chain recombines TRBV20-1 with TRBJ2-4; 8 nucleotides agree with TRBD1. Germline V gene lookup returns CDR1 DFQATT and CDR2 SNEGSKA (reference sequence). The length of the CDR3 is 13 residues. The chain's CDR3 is CSALDRGQETQYF. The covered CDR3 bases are TGCAGTGCTTTAGACAGGGGACAAGAGACT.

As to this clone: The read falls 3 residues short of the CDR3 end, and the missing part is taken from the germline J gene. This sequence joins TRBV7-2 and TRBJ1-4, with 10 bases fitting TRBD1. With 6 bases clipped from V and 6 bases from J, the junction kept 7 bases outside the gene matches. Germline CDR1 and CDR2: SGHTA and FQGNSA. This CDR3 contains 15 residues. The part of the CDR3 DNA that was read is TGTGCCAGCAGTTCCCCCGGGACAGGGGATGAAAAA. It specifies CASSSPGTGDEK. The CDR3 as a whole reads CASSSPGTGDEKLFF.

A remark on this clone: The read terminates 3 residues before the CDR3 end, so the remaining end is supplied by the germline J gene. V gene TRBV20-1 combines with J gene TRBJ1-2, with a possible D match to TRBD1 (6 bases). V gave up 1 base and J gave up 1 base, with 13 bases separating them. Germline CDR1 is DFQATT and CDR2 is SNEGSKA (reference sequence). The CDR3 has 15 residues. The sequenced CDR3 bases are TGCAGTGCTAGAGTACGACAGGATCATAACTATGGC. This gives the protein CSARVRQDHNYG. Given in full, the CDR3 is CSARVRQDHNYGYTF.

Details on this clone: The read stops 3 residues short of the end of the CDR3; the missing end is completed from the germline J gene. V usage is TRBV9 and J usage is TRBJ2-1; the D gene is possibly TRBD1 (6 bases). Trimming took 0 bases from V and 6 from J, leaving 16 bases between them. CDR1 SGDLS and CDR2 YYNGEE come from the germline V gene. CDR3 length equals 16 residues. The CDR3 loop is CASSVAGDRQVNEQFF. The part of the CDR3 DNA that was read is TGTGCCAGCAGCGTAGCTGGTGACCGACAGGTCAATGAG.

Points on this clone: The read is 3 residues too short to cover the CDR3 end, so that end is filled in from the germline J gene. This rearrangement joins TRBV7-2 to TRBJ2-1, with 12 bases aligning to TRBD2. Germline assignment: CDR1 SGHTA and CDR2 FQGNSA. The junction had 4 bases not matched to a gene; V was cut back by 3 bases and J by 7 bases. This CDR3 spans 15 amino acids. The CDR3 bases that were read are TGTGCCAGCAGCTTGACTAGCGGGGGTGAGAATGAG. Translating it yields CASSLTSGGENE. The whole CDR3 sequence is CASSLTSGGENEQFF.

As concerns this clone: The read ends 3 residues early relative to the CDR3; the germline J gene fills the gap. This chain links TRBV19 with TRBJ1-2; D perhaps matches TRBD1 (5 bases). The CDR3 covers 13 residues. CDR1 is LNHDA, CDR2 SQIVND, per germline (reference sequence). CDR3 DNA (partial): TGTGCCAGTAGTGTGGGACTAGCGGGGGAC. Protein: CASSVGLAGD. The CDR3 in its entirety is CASSVGLAGDYTF. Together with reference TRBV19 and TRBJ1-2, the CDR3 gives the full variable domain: DGGITQSPKYLFRKEGQNVTLSCEQNLNHDAMYWYRQDPGQGLRLIYYSQIVNDFQKGDIAEGYSVSREKKESFPLTVTSAQKNPTAFYLCASSVGLAGDYTFGSGTRLTVV.

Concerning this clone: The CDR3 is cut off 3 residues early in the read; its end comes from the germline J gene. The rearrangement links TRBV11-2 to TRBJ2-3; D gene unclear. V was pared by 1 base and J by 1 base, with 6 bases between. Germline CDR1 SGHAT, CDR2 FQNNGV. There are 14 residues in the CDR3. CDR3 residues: CASSLVTGTDTQYF. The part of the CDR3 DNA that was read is TGTGCCAGCAGCTTAGTTACAGGCACAGATACG.